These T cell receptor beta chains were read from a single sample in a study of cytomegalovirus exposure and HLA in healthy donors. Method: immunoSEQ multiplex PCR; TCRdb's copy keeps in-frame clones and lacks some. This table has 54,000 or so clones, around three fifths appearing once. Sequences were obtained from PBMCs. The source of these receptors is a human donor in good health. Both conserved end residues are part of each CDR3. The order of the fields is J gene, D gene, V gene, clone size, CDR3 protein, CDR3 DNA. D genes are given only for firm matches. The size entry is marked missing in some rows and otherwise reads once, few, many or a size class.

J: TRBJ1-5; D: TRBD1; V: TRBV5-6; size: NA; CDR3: CASSLSGGGQPQHF; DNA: TGTGCCAGCAGCTTGTCAGGGGGCGGTCAGCCCCAGCATTTT
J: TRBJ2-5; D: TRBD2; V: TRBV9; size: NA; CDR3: CASSVVGSGEQETQYF; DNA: TGTGCCAGCAGCGTAGTAGGTAGCGGGGAGCAAGAGACCCAGTACTTC
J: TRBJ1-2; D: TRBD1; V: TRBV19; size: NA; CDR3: CASTETGIGYGYTF; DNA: TGTGCCAGTACCGAGACAGGGATAGGGTATGGCTACACCTTC
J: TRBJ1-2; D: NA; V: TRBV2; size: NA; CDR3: CASSEGAGYNYGYTF; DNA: TGTGCCAGCAGTGAAGGGGCAGGATACAACTATGGCTACACCTTC
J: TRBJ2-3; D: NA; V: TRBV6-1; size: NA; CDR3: CASRRGHGTDTQYF; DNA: TGTGCCAGCCGTAGGGGACACGGCACAGATACGCAGTATTTT
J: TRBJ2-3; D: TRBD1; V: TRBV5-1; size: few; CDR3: CASSRDRSTDTQYF; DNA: TGCGCCAGCAGTAGGGACAGGTCCACAGATACGCAGTATTTT
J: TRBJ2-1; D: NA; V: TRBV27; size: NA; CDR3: CASSLFSKRGEQFF; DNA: TGTGCCAGCAGTTTGTTTTCGAAACGGGGTGAGCAGTTCTTC
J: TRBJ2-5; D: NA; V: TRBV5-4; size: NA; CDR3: CASSHLFGGGDETQYF; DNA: TGTGCCAGCAGCCACCTTTTTGGAGGGGGCGATGAGACCCAGTACTTC
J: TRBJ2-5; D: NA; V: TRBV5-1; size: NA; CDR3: CASSFLGRYQETQYF; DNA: TGCGCCAGCAGCTTTTTGGGGAGGTACCAAGAGACCCAGTACTTC
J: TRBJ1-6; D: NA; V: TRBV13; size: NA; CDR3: CASSLGSGRNSPLHF; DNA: TGTGCCAGCAGCTTAGGGTCCGGGAGAAATTCACCCCTCCACTTT
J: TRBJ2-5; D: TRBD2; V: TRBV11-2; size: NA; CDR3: CASSPPRGVGKTQYF; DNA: TGTGCCAGCAGCCCACCCCGGGGGGTGGGAAAGACCCAGTACTTC
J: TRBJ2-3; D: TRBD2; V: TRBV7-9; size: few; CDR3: CSSSVPGLAGQSTQYF; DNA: TGTTCCAGCAGCGTCCCGGGACTAGCGGGGCAGAGTACGCAGTATTTT
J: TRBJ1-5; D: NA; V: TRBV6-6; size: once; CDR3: CASSYSSGGSQPQHF; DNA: TGTGCCAGCAGTTACTCGAGTGGGGGCAGTCAGCCCCAGCATTTT
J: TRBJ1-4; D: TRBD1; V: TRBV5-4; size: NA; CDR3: CASSRGTDDEKLFF; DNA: TGTGCCAGCAGCCGCGGGACAGATGATGAAAAACTGTTTTTT
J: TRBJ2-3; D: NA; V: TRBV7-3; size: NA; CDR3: CASSAQGSTDTQYF; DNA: TGTGCCAGCAGCGCCCAGGGTAGCACAGATACGCAGTATTTT
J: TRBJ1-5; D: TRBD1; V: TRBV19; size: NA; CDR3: CASSITQGRQPQHF; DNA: TGTGCCAGTAGTATCACACAGGGGAGACAGCCCCAGCATTTT
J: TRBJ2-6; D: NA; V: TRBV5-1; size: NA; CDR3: CASRGVSGGANVLTF; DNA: TGCGCCAGCAGGGGAGTCTCGGGGGGGGCCAACGTCCTGACTTTC
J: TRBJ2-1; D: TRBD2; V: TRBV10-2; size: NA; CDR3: CASSLGLAGVNEQFF; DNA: TGCGCCAGCAGTCTAGGACTAGCGGGGGTGAATGAGCAGTTCTTC
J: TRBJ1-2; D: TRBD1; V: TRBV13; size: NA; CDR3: CASSSSTWTGTNYGYTF; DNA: TGTGCCAGCAGCTCTTCAACTTGGACAGGGACCAACTATGGCTACACCTTC
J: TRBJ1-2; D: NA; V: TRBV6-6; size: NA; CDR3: CASSYSGSLGHYGYTF; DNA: TGTGCCAGCAGTTACTCGGGCTCGTTGGGGCACTATGGCTACACCTTC
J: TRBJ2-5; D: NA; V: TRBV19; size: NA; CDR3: CASSMGTAQETQYF; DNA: TGTGCCAGTAGTATGGGTACAGCTCAAGAGACCCAGTACTTC
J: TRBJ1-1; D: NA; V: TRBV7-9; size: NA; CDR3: CASSFQGLGNTEAFF; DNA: TGTGCCAGCAGCTTCCAGGGGTTAGGGAACACTGAAGCTTTCTTT
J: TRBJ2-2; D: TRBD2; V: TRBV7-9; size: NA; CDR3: CASRRGEDTGELFF; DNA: TGTGCCAGCAGGCGGGGGGAGGACACCGGGGAGCTGTTTTTT
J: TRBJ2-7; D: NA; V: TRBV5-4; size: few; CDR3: CASSHSGGSYEQYF; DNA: TGTGCCAGCAGCCATTCCGGGGGCTCCTACGAGCAGTACTTC
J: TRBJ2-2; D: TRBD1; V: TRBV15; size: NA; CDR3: CATSRAGTGDSNTGELFF; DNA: TGTGCCACCAGCAGGGCCGGGACAGGGGATTCGAACACCGGGGAGCTGTTTTTT
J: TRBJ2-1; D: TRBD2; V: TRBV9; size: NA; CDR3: CASSYPSGNYNEQFF; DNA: TGTGCCAGCAGCTATCCTAGCGGCAACTACAATGAGCAGTTCTTC
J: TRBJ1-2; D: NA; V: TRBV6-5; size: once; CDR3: CASSYSGTPGPYGYTF; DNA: TGTGCCAGCAGTTACTCGGGGACACCCGGGCCCTATGGCTACACCTTC
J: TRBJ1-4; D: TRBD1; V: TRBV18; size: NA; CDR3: CASSGQGQGGEKLFF; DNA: TGTGCCAGCTCGGGGCAGGGACAGGGAGGAGAAAAACTGTTTTTT
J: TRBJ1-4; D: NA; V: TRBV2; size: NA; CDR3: CASSEGAGTNEKLFF; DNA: TGTGCCAGCAGTGAAGGAGCAGGGACTAATGAAAAACTGTTTTTT
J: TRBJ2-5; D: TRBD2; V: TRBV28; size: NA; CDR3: CASRTSGGRGETQYF; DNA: TGTGCCAGCAGGACTAGCGGGGGGCGGGGGGAGACCCAGTACTTC
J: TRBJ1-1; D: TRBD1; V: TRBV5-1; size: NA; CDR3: CASSTGASTEAFF; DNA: TGCGCCAGCAGCACAGGGGCTAGCACTGAAGCTTTCTTT
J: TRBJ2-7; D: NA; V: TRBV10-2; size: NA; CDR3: CASSETTTYEQYF; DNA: TGCGCCAGCTCTGAGACTACCACCTACGAGCAGTACTTC
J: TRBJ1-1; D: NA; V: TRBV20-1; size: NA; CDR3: CSARGGSGAFF; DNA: TGCAGTGCTAGGGGGGGTTCGGGAGCTTTCTTT
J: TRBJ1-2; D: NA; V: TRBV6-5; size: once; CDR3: CASSYSRQYGYTF; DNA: TGTGCCAGCAGTTACTCGAGGCAGTATGGCTACACCTTC
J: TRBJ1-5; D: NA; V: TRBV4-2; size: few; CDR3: CASSQDQSGVVNQPQHF; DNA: TGTGCCAGCAGCCAAGATCAAAGCGGGGTAGTCAATCAGCCCCAGCATTTT
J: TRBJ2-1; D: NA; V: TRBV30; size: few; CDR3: CAWASGGPNEQLF; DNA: TGTGCCTGGGCCTCCGGGGGGCCCAATGAGCAGCTCTTC
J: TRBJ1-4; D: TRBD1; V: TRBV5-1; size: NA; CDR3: CASSFHLTGAGEKLFF; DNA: TGCGCCAGCAGCTTCCACCTGACAGGGGCAGGCGAAAAACTGTTTTTT
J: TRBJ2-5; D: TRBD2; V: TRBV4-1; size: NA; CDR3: CASSQDSSSGGAKQYF; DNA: TGCGCCAGCAGCCAAGATTCAAGTAGCGGGGGGGCAAAGCAGTACTTC
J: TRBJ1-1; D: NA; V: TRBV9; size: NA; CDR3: CASSSRQDMNTEAFF; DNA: TGTGCCAGCAGCTCACGACAGGACATGAACACTGAAGCTTTCTTT
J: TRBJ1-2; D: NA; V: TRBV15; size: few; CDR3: CATSSVGTPQDDGYTF; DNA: TGTGCCACCAGCAGCGTCGGGACACCCCAAGATGACGGCTACACCTTC
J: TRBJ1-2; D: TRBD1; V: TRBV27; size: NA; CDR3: CASARGNNFGGYTF; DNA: TGTGCCAGCGCCAGGGGGAATAATTTCGGCGGCTACACCTTC
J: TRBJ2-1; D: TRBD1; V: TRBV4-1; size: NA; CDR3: CASSQDLGTGGRYNEQFF; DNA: TGCGCCAGCAGCCAAGATCTTGGGACAGGGGGCCGATACAATGAGCAGTTCTTC
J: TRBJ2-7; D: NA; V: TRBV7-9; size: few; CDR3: CASSLAPEISYEQYF; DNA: TGTGCCAGCAGCTTAGCCCCCGAGATCTCCTACGAGCAGTACTTC
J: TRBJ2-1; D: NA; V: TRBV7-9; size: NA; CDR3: CASSPYGNEQFF; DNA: TGTGCCAGCAGCCCCTACGGCAATGAGCAGTTCTTC
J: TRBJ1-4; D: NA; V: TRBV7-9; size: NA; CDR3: CASSLDRGNEKLFF; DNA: TGTGCCAGCAGCTTAGATCGGGGTAATGAAAAACTGTTTTTT
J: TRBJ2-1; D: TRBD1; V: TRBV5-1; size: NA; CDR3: CAGSLGDSVTINNEQFF; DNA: TGCGCCGGCAGCTTGGGGGACAGCGTAACAATAAACAATGAGCAGTTCTTC
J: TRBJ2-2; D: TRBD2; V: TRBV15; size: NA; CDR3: CATSPAGVAGKSGELFF; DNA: TGTGCCACCAGCCCCGCCGGCGTAGCGGGGAAATCCGGGGAGCTGTTTTTT
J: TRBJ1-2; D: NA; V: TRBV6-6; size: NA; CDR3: CATGGPSNYGYTF; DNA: TGTGCCACCGGGGGACCTTCTAACTATGGCTACACCTTC
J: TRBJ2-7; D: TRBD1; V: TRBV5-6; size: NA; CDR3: CASSPLDRGRGEQYF; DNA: TGTGCCAGCAGCCCATTGGACAGGGGGCGCGGCGAGCAGTACTTC
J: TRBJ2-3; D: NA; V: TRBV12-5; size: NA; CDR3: CASTRTASTDTQYF; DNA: TGTGCTAGCACTAGGACCGCCAGCACAGATACGCAGTATTTT
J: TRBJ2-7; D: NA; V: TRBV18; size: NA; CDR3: CASSPIGHEQYF; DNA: TGTGCCAGCTCACCAATTGGCCACGAGCAGTACTTC
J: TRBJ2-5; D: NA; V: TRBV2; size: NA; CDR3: CASSEWAGTGETQYF; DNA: TGTGCCAGCAGTGAATGGGCGGGGACCGGGGAGACCCAGTACTTC
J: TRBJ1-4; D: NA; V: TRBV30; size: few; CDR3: CAWTVQPKRKLFF; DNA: TGTGCCTGGACGGTACAACCGAAGCGAAAACTGTTTTTT
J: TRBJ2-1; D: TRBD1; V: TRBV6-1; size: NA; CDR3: CASSESRGRSGKGHEQFF; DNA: TGTGCCAGCAGTGAGAGTAGGGGGCGAAGCGGTAAAGGGCATGAGCAGTTCTTC
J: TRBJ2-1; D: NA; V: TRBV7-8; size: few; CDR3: CASSLGLYYEQFF; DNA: TGTGCCAGCAGCTTAGGACTTTACTATGAGCAGTTCTTC